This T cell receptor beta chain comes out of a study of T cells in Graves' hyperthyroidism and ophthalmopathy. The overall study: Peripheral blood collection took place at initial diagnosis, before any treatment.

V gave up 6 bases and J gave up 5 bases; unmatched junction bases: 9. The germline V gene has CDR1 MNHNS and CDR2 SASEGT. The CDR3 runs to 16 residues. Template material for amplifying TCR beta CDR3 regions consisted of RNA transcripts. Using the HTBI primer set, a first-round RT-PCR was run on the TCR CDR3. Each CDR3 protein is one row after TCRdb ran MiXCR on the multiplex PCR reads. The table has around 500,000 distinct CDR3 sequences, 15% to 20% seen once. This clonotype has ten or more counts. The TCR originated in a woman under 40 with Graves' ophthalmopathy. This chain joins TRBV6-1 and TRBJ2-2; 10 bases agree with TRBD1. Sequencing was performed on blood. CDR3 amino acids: CASSNWRGQGTGELFF. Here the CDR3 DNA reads TGTGCCAGCAGCAACTGGCGGGGACAGGGGACCGGGGAGCTGTTTTTT.